The 23 T cell receptor beta chains presented below share a single source sample, sequenced in a study of early T cells in non-severe SARS-CoV-2 infection. TCRdb recomputed calls from the 5' RACE reads with MiXCR, one row per CDR3 protein. The sample records roughly 8,500 distinct CDR3 sequences, more than 4.5% being singletons. The sample taken for sequencing was whole blood. The receptors were sampled from an adult who was a healthcare worker with PCR-confirmed SARS-CoV-2 infection or an uninfected control (not recorded which).

This chain connects TRBV6-2 or TRBV6-3 to TRBJ2-5; 10 nucleotides match TRBD2. The CDR3 loop spans 14 amino acids. V lost 7 bases, J lost 5 bases, and 7 bases stayed unmatched. Germline V lookup: CDR1 MNHEY, CDR2 SVGEGT. This CDR3 is CASKASGRSETQYF. CDR3 nucleotides: TGTGCCAGCAAGGCTAGCGGGAGAAGCGAGACCCAGTACTTC.

Points on this clonotype: Being one base from a much bigger clone, this may be a read error. The genes are TRBV7-6 and TRBJ2-5; D is possibly TRBD2 (5 bases). Germline V lookup: CDR1 SGHVS, CDR2 FNYEAQ. This CDR3 is built from 16 residues. The CDR3 DNA reads as TGTACCAGCAGCGCAGGAGGTCTGGGATACCAAGAGACCCAGTACTTC. Protein product: CTSSAGGLGYQETQYF.

This clonotype was observed at least ten times. The chain recombines TRBV28 with TRBJ1-1; D is ambiguous. With 3 bases removed from V and 4 bases from J, the gap between germline ends came to 12 bases. Germline CDR1 MDHEN, CDR2 SYDVKM. The CDR3 is 14 amino acids. The CDR3 is CASSLSRFSTEAFF. The CDR3 DNA reads as TGTGCCAGCAGTTTGTCCCGTTTTTCCACTGAAGCTTTCTTT.

This clonotype is medium-sized. This chain connects TRBV27 to TRBJ1-4; 10 bases are a match to TRBD1. CDR3 length: 15 amino acids. Germline trimming cut 4 bases from V and 8 bases from J; bases unmatched to any gene: 7. Germline V gene sequence: CDR1 MNHEY, CDR2 SMNVEV (reference sequence). CDR3 residues: CASSSFRDRGEKLFF. The CDR3 bases are TGTGCCAGCAGTTCCTTCCGGGACAGGGGAGAAAAACTGTTTTTT.

The chain is built from TRBV6-5 and TRBJ2-7; maybe TRBD2 (6 bases). Per germline, CDR1 MNHEY and CDR2 SVGAGI. V lost 2 bases and J lost 2, with 13 bases in between. The CDR3 covers 15 residues. Here the CDR3 DNA reads TGTGCCAGCAGTTACGGACCGGGAGCTACCTACGAGCAGTACTTC. This encodes CASSYGPGATYEQYF.

This clonotype was found many times. The gene calls are TRBV7-2 and TRBJ2-3; a possible D gene is TRBD1 (5 bases). V lost 5 bases and J 5 bases, leaving 17 bases between the germline ends. The CDR3 is made up of 15 amino acids. Per the germline V gene, CDR1 is SGHTA and CDR2 is FQGNSA. The CDR3 bases are TGTGCCAGCAGCCCCCGCCAGGGTTCGCAAGATACGCAGTATTTT. Residues: CASSPRQGSQDTQYF.

This chain joins TRBV29-1 and TRBJ1-2; perhaps TRBD1 as D (5 bases). Trimming took off 3 bases at V and 6 bases at J, with 5 bases between the two ends. The V gene's germline CDR1 is SQVTM and CDR2 ANQGSEA. This CDR3 has 10 amino acids. The CDR3 DNA reads TGCAGCGTTGACAGGGATGGCTACACCTTC. Its protein product is CSVDRDGYTF.

By its share, this clonotype is medium-sized. CDR3 in amino acids: CASSPGQGINYGYTF. CDR3 DNA: TGCGCCAGCAGCCCCGGACAGGGAATTAACTATGGCTACACCTTC. The chain is built from TRBV5-1 and TRBJ1-2, with TRBD1 matching over 8 bases. Germline V gene sequence: CDR1 SGHRS, CDR2 YFSETQ. This CDR3 contains 15 residues. With 4 bases clipped from V and 1 base from J, the junction kept 6 bases outside the gene matches.

The V and J genes are TRBV6-5 and TRBJ2-3, with D perhaps matching TRBD2 (5 bases). Germline V CDR1 and CDR2: MNHEY, SVGAGI. There are 14 residues in the CDR3. The V gene lost 9 bases and the J gene lost 5 bases, with 18 bases spanning the gap. This CDR3 is CASRKARELDTQYF. The CDR3, as DNA: TGTGCCAGTAGGAAGGCAAGGGAGTTAGATACGCAGTATTTT.

This clonotype was counted ten times or more. The chain joins TRBV12-3 or TRBV12-4 to TRBJ2-3, with a weak D call TRBD1 (6 bases). The CDR3 extends over 14 amino acids. Trimming took 3 bases from V and 5 from J, leaving 12 bases between them. CDR3 region: CASSFWGRGDTQYF. In DNA, the CDR3 is TGTGCCAGCAGTTTCTGGGGGCGCGGAGATACGCAGTATTTT.

There are many counts of this clonotype. The rearrangement joins TRBV9 to TRBJ2-1; D is unresolved. The CDR3 covers 15 residues. Germline assignment: CDR1 SGDLS and CDR2 YYNGEE. Trimming removed 0 bases at V and 3 bases at J, with 10 bases between. CDR3 loop: CASSVELNFYNEQFF. CDR3 in DNA: TGTGCCAGCAGCGTAGAACTGAATTTCTACAATGAGCAGTTCTTC.

The sample holds many counts of this clonotype. This chain links TRBV19 with TRBJ2-3; 10 positions match TRBD2. The CDR3 extends over 17 amino acids. Trimming took 5 bases from V and 2 from J; bases not matched to a gene: 10. Per germline, CDR1 LNHDA and CDR2 SQIVND (reference sequence). The CDR3 protein is CASSLSASGRNTDTQYF. CDR3 nucleotides: TGTGCCAGTAGTCTGTCGGCTAGCGGGAGAAACACAGATACGCAGTATTTT.

In its sample, this clonotype ranks as medium-sized. The rearrangement uses TRBV20-1 and TRBJ2-1; weak D call: TRBD1 (5 bases). This CDR3 has 13 amino acids. The germline V gene encodes CDR1 DFQATT and CDR2 SNEGSKA (reference sequence). V was clipped by 6 bases and J by 7 bases, with 16 bases between them. The CDR3 DNA reads TGCAGTGCACCAGGGTTTAGTGTGAATGAGCAGTTCTTC. It encodes CSAPGFSVNEQFF.

This clonotype was detected many times. The rearrangement joins TRBV5-1 to TRBJ1-1, with 7 positions matching TRBD1. The CDR3 covers 14 residues. V dropped 0 bases and J dropped 4; count of bases not matched to a gene: 3. The V gene's germline CDR1 is SGHRS and CDR2 YFSETQ. The CDR3 spells CASSLGGGGTEAFF. Written as DNA, the CDR3 is TGCGCCAGCAGCTTGGGAGGGGGCGGCACTGAAGCTTTCTTT.

This clonotype was detected ten times or more. This chain connects TRBV7-9 to TRBJ2-3; D gene ambiguous. V was clipped by 1 base and J by 0 bases, with 8 bases between them. CDR3 length: 15 residues. Germline CDR1 and CDR2: SEHNR and FQNEAQ (reference sequence). Here the CDR3 DNA reads TGTGCCAGCAGCTTAGTCCAGGCTAGCACAGATACGCAGTATTTT. Its translation: CASSLVQASTDTQYF.

This clonotype was recorded a few times. The V call is TRBV7-9, the J call TRBJ2-7; D gene ambiguous. This CDR3 contains 16 residues. The germline V gene encodes CDR1 SEHNR and CDR2 FQNEAQ (reference sequence). Trimming cost V 5 bases and J 4 bases, with 21 bases left between them. The chain's CDR3 is CASSRLGPTQPYEQYV. CDR3 coding DNA: TGTGCCAGCAGCCGCCTCGGCCCTACCCAGCCTTACGAGCAGTACGTC.

The table lists this clonotype with many counts. The rearrangement links TRBV24-1 to TRBJ2-1; D not certain. Trimming removed 12 bases from V and 4 bases from J, with 24 bases in between. This CDR3 comprises 16 residues. Germline V gene lookup returns CDR1 KGHDR and CDR2 SFDVKD. CDR3 in DNA: TGTGCCCGAATCCCCCGCCGGGCAGAATCTTACAATGAGCAGTTCTTC. Translation: CARIPRRAESYNEQFF.

In its sample, this clonotype was seen many times. The chain is built from TRBV12-3 or TRBV12-4 and TRBJ2-4; 15 bases line up with TRBD2. The J segment lost 8 bases and the V segment lost 3 bases, leaving 8 bases of the junction unmatched. The CDR3 covers 17 residues. DNA of the CDR3: TGTGCCAGCAGTTTGAGGACTAGCGGGAGGGCGAGGGACATTCAGTACTTC. This encodes CASSLRTSGRARDIQYF.

By sample share, this clonotype is medium-sized. J is TRBJ2-3 and V is TRBV19; TRBD1 aligns across 8 bases. In germline, CDR1 is LNHDA, CDR2 SQIVND (reference sequence). With 1 base clipped from V and 6 bases from J, the junction kept 9 bases outside the gene matches. This CDR3 is 16 amino acids long. The CDR3: CASSIGTGTLSDTQYF. DNA of the CDR3: TGTGCCAGTAGTATAGGGACAGGGACCCTTTCCGATACGCAGTATTTT.

Ten or more counts support this clonotype. The CDR3 here is CASSQRVDTEAFF. The CDR3 DNA is TGTGCCAGCAGCCAGCGGGTCGACACTGAAGCTTTCTTT. The rearrangement links TRBV3-1 to TRBJ1-1; D is unclear. The length of the CDR3 is 13 residues. Germline CDR1 LGHDT, CDR2 YNNKEL (reference sequence). Trimming shortened V by 3 bases and J by 3 bases, and 8 bases separated the two germline ends.

This clonotype is classed as medium-sized (0.01 to 0.1%). V gene TRBV20-1 combines with J gene TRBJ2-5, with D unclear. V was cut by 5 bases and J by 2 bases, with 9 bases left in between. The CDR3 totals 12 residues. The germline gives CDR1 DFQATT, CDR2 SNEGSKA (reference sequence). CDR3 amino acids: CSALQAQETQYF. The CDR3 DNA reads as TGCAGTGCTCTACAAGCTCAAGAGACCCAGTACTTC.

By proportion, this clonotype is medium-sized (0.01 to 0.1%). V and J are TRBV20-1 and TRBJ2-1; D unclear. Germline CDR1 reads DFQATT; CDR2 reads SNEGSKA (reference sequence). V gave up 6 bases and J gave up 8 bases, with 11 bases separating them. This CDR3 region has 11 residues. CDR3 residues: CSAPVDYEQFF. As DNA, the CDR3 is TGCAGTGCCCCGGTAGACTATGAGCAGTTCTTC.

This clonotype is medium-sized (0.01 to 0.1%) by share. CDR3 loop: CATSAGRPNQPQHF. The CDR3 coding sequence is TGTGCCACCAGTGCGGGACGCCCCAATCAGCCCCAGCATTTT. This chain joins TRBV24-1 and TRBJ1-5, with D possibly TRBD1 on 5 matching bases. This CDR3 has 14 amino acids. Germline-derived CDR1 and CDR2 are KGHDR and SFDVKD. Trimming cost V 5 bases and J 3 bases, with 10 bases left between them.